A selection of T cell receptor beta chains follows, all from one sample in a study of cytomegalovirus exposure and HLA in healthy donors. Profiled with immunoSEQ multiplex PCR; TCRdb holds only in-frame clones, not every one. The sample lists around 160,000 clones, approximately 80% occurring once. The material sequenced was PBMCs. These TCRs come from a male donor in good health and CMV-seronegative. Both conserved end residues are part of each CDR3. Only part of the rows carry a size: once, few, many, or a class if the clone is expanded.

size,V,J,CDR3
.,TRBV7-2,TRBJ1-1,CASSLVRTEAFF
few,TRBV7-2,TRBJ2-3,CASSLGLAATDTQYF
.,TRBV18,TRBJ2-3,CASSPQTGVLDTQYF
.,TRBV7-6,TRBJ1-4,CASSLGNSFNEKLFF
.,TRBV6-5,TRBJ2-7,CASSYSPAEGTYEQYF
few,TRBV6-6,TRBJ2-7,CASSYRGNLGEQYF
.,TRBV14,TRBJ1-1,CASSQDSRASFMNTEAFF
.,TRBV7-9,TRBJ1-2,CASSLTGDYGYTF
once,TRBV5-1,.,CASRGSAGEAGEQYF
.,TRBV5-4,TRBJ2-7,CASHVGLAGVYEQYF
.,TRBV19,TRBJ2-3,CASSLSGPDTQYF
.,TRBV4-3,TRBJ2-2,CASSQDLGRAGELFF
.,TRBV5-4,TRBJ1-2,CASSSISSGQGAGGYTF
.,TRBV7-2,TRBJ2-1,CASSFRTSGRWNEQFF
.,TRBV19,TRBJ1-1,CASSRPGGYTEAFF
few,TRBV5-3,TRBJ2-7,CARSLAGGYEQYF
.,TRBV7-3,TRBJ2-1,CASSLDRDNEQFF
.,TRBV9,TRBJ1-3,CASSVAVGNTIYF
.,TRBV7-2,TRBJ2-3,CASSLAGRGAADTQYF
few,TRBV5-8,TRBJ2-7,CASRPTGSYEQYF
.,TRBV7-9,TRBJ2-7,CSSSPKEEVTYEQYF
.,TRBV19,TRBJ2-2,CASSIELEVVGELFF
.,TRBV25-1,TRBJ1-1,CASSERTGSTEAFF
.,TRBV5-4,TRBJ2-7,CASSPGGLAYEQYF
few,TRBV27,TRBJ2-3,CASSFGLSLTDTQYF
.,TRBV5-4,TRBJ1-1,CASRPNSGTGATEAFF
.,TRBV2,TRBJ2-2,CASSDPSGGAGELFF
.,TRBV11-1,TRBJ2-3,CASSLALYLADTQYF
.,TRBV19,TRBJ1-5,CASSPTLGTGVPGHQPQHF
.,TRBV5-1,TRBJ2-2,CASSVSITPSPGELFF
.,TRBV9,TRBJ2-2,CASSLSTGELFF
.,TRBV28,TRBJ2-3,CASSPIEDTQYF
.,TRBV5-6,TRBJ1-1,CASSLRGHLNTEAFF
.,TRBV9,TRBJ2-2,CASSPRTSGNTGELFF
.,TRBV9,TRBJ1-4,CASSAGTGPGEKLFF
once,TRBV27,TRBJ2-7,CASSSKPGLAGVHGSYEQYF